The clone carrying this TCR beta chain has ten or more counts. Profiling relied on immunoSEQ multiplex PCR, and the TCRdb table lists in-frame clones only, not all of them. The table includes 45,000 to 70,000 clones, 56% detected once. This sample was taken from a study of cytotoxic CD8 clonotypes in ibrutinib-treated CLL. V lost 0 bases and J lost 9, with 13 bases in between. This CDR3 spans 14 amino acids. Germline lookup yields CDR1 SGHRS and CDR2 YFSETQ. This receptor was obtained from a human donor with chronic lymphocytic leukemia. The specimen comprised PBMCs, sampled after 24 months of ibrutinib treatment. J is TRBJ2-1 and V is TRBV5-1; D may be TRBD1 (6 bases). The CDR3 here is CASSLGRGLLEQFF. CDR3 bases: TGCGCCAGCAGCTTGGGCAGGGGCCTACTTGAGCAGTTCTTC.